Described below is a single T cell receptor (beta chain) sequence and its context. Its antigen is not identified. These data are taken from a study of cytomegalovirus exposure and HLA in healthy donors. In the study overall: Earlier results showed 120 million or so unique TCR beta sequences derived from approximately 170 million T cells.

Researchers ran the PCR with 60 Vbeta and 13 Jbeta primers. The repertoire was sequenced with immunoSEQ multiplex PCR; TCRdb's copy has only in-frame clones and lacks some. This table has approximately 140,000 clones, approximately 79% appearing once. Germline CDR1 is GTSNPN and CDR2 is SVGIG (reference sequence). The V and J ends lost 6 bases and 4 bases, in that order; junction bases with no gene match: 6. The CDR3 is made up of 14 amino acids. Whole-study results and caveats: In a later analysis, at a false discovery rate of 0.05, over 15,000 TCR beta sequences were associated with HLA alleles. As was reported, the HLA-A and HLA-B alleles of most subjects were accurately predicted from TCR beta sequences. Cytomegalovirus-associated TCR beta chains were listed, numbering 164.

This TCR was sampled from a man aged 45-65 years in good health and CMV-seropositive. Sequencing was done on a sample of PBMCs. V and J are TRBV30 and TRBJ2-3; 11 nucleotides match TRBD2. CDR3 amino acids: CACSLAGVADTQYF. Written as DNA, the CDR3 is TGTGCCTGCTCACTAGCGGGAGTTGCAGATACGCAGTATTTT.